Listed below are T cell receptor delta chains from one sample, sequenced in a study of gamma-delta chains in newborns, infants, children. TCRdb re-processed the reads via CATT. Altogether some 3,600 delta-chain clones are present, about 40% being singletons, with the ten largest covering around 9.2%. The input for sequencing was blood, taken at week 6. These receptors came from a child who was a newborn, infant or young child, either healthy, febrile or measles-vaccinated (not recorded which). CDR3s include the opening cysteine and the closing phenylalanine or tryptophan. The order of the fields is CDR3 DNA, CDR3 protein, D gene, clone size, J gene, V gene. A D gene is named only where the DNA matches it firmly. Size tells how often a clone was seen (once, few, many) or the class of an expanded clone, and some rows leave it out.

cdr3_nt: TGTGCTCTTGGGTCCCCTTTATTCGGATACCCAGGAAATAAACTCATCTTT
cdr3_aa: CALGSPLFGYPGNKLIF
d_call: .
clone_size: medium-sized
j_call: TRDJ1
v_call: TRDV1

cdr3_nt: TGTGCTCTTGGGGAACTAACCAATGCATCCCTGGGGGACTACACCGATAAACTCATCTTT
cdr3_aa: CALGELTNASLGDYTDKLIF
d_call: TRDD3
clone_size: medium-sized
j_call: TRDJ1
v_call: TRDV1

cdr3_nt: TGTGCTCTTGGGGAACTTGACACCTGGGCCTGGGACACCCGACAGATGTTTTTC
cdr3_aa: CALGELDTWAWDTRQMFF
d_call: .
clone_size: .
j_call: TRDJ3
v_call: TRDV1

cdr3_nt: TGTGCCTGTGACACCGCCTGGGGGAGCTCCTGGGACACCCGACAGATGTTTTTC
cdr3_aa: CACDTAWGSSWDTRQMFF
d_call: TRDD3
clone_size: .
j_call: TRDJ3
v_call: TRDV2

cdr3_nt: TGTGCTCTTGGGAACTCCCCATTTCCTACTGGGGGATATAGCGAGTCCGATAAACTCATCTTT
cdr3_aa: CALGNSPFPTGGYSESDKLIF
d_call: TRDD3
clone_size: .
j_call: TRDJ1
v_call: TRDV1

cdr3_nt: TGTGCTCTTGGGGAACGGTTACGAGAGGTTACTGGGAGATCCCGGGCCGATAAACTCATCTTT
cdr3_aa: CALGERLREVTGRSRADKLIF
d_call: .
clone_size: .
j_call: TRDJ1
v_call: TRDV1

cdr3_nt: TGTGCTCTTGGGGCCCCAACCCTTCTCCCTGAGAGTACTGGGGGATTTAATCTCACCGATAAACTCATCTTT
cdr3_aa: CALGAPTLLPESTGGFNLTDKLIF
d_call: TRDD3
clone_size: .
j_call: TRDJ1
v_call: TRDV1

cdr3_nt: TGTGCCTTTATAGTGGGAATTCCTACGCCCCTTGGGGGATACTTTCCGTACACCGATAAACTCATCTTT
cdr3_aa: CAFIVGIPTPLGGYFPYTDKLIF
d_call: TRDD3
clone_size: .
j_call: TRDJ1
v_call: TRDV3

cdr3_nt: TGTGCTCTTGGGGAAAATGCACCTGGGGGATACGCGTACACCGATAAACTCATCTTT
cdr3_aa: CALGENAPGGYAYTDKLIF
d_call: TRDD3
clone_size: few
j_call: TRDJ1
v_call: TRDV1

cdr3_nt: TGTGCTCTTGGGGAAATTACCTCCTCCTGGGTACTGGGGGATTACACCGATAAACTCATCTTT
cdr3_aa: CALGEITSSWVLGDYTDKLIF
d_call: TRDD3
clone_size: few
j_call: TRDJ1
v_call: TRDV1

cdr3_nt: TGTGCTCCCCCCTACACCGATAAACTCATCTTT
cdr3_aa: CAPPYTDKLIF
d_call: .
clone_size: few
j_call: TRDJ1
v_call: TRDV3

cdr3_nt: TGTGCTCTTGGGGTCCCTTCACTAGAGGGGGATACTTTCGTCGATAAACTCATCTTT
cdr3_aa: CALGVPSLEGDTFVDKLIF
d_call: TRDD3
clone_size: few
j_call: TRDJ1
v_call: TRDV1

cdr3_nt: TGTGCCTGTGACTCCATGGGGGATAGAGGGGGACTCATCTTT
cdr3_aa: CACDSMGDRGGLIF
d_call: TRDD3
clone_size: medium-sized
j_call: TRDJ1
v_call: TRDV2

cdr3_nt: TGTGCTCTTGGGCCTCAACCGGAGGGGGACCATGGGACCGATAAACTCATCTTT
cdr3_aa: CALGPQPEGDHGTDKLIF
d_call: .
clone_size: few
j_call: TRDJ1
v_call: TRDV1

cdr3_nt: TGTGCTCTTGGGGAAAAACGAGTCAAGACTACCCCGGTGCTGGGGGATACGCGTAAGCTCATCTTT
cdr3_aa: CALGEKRVKTTPVLGDTRKLIF
d_call: TRDD3
clone_size: .
j_call: TRDJ1
v_call: TRDV1

cdr3_nt: TGTGCTCTTGGGGAACTATGGATTCGTCCGTCGGTCGATAAACTCATCTTT
cdr3_aa: CALGELWIRPSVDKLIF
d_call: .
clone_size: .
j_call: TRDJ1
v_call: TRDV1

cdr3_nt: TGTGCAGCAAGCGTCGGGGGATACGTGACCGATAAACTCATCTTT
cdr3_aa: CAASVGGYVTDKLIF
d_call: TRDD3
clone_size: .
j_call: TRDJ1
v_call: TRAV29/DV5

cdr3_nt: TGTGCCTGTGACACCCTAAGGGTCTGGGGGTCATACACCGATAAACTCATCTTT
cdr3_aa: CACDTLRVWGSYTDKLIF
d_call: TRDD3
clone_size: .
j_call: TRDJ1
v_call: TRDV2

cdr3_nt: TGTGCCTGTGACCCACTGGGGGAGCACTCCTGGGACACCCGACAGATGTTTTTC
cdr3_aa: CACDPLGEHSWDTRQMFF
d_call: TRDD3
clone_size: .
j_call: TRDJ3
v_call: TRDV2

cdr3_nt: TGTGCTCTTGGGGAAGGAACGAGGGATAAGTTCGATAAACTCATCTTT
cdr3_aa: CALGEGTRDKFDKLIF
d_call: .
clone_size: few
j_call: TRDJ1
v_call: TRDV1

cdr3_nt: TGTGCTCCTGGGGACCGGACCCGAACAACTGGGGGACCCAGTAGGGATAAACTCATCTTT
cdr3_aa: CAPGDRTRTTGGPSRDKLIF
d_call: TRDD3
clone_size: .
j_call: TRDJ1
v_call: TRDV1

cdr3_nt: TGTGCTCTTGGGGAATCACCCTCTTACGGGGGGTGGGCAATGACTTTGACAGCACAACTCTTCTTT
cdr3_aa: CALGESPSYGGWAMTLTAQLFF
d_call: .
clone_size: .
j_call: TRDJ2
v_call: TRDV1

cdr3_nt: TGTGCAGCGATCCCGAAACCTGGCCTTCCCTCTACTGGGGGATTCCCCACCGATAAACTCATCTTT
cdr3_aa: CAAIPKPGLPSTGGFPTDKLIF
d_call: TRDD3
clone_size: few
j_call: TRDJ1
v_call: TRAV29/DV5

cdr3_nt: TGTGCTCTTGGGGAGCCTTCCTACACACTAACTGGGGGATGGCCGAGCTCCTGGGACACCCGACAGATGTTTTTC
cdr3_aa: CALGEPSYTLTGGWPSSWDTRQMFF
d_call: .
clone_size: .
j_call: TRDJ3
v_call: TRDV1

cdr3_nt: TGTGCTCTTGGGGAAGAAGGGAACACCGATAAACTCATCTTT
cdr3_aa: CALGEEGNTDKLIF
d_call: .
clone_size: large
j_call: TRDJ1
v_call: TRDV1

cdr3_nt: TGTGCTCTTGGGGACCCCAACTCCTACGGGGGATACCAGTTGTGGGTCGATAAACTCATCTTT
cdr3_aa: CALGDPNSYGGYQLWVDKLIF
d_call: TRDD3
clone_size: .
j_call: TRDJ1
v_call: TRDV1

cdr3_nt: TGTGCTCTTGCGGAACCTACTGGGGGATACGGAGTCCCAACCACCGATAAACTCATCTTT
cdr3_aa: CALAEPTGGYGVPTTDKLIF
d_call: TRDD3
clone_size: .
j_call: TRDJ1
v_call: TRDV1

cdr3_nt: TGTGCCTGTGAACACCGGAGGGTTAAGTACGCCGATAAACTCATCTTT
cdr3_aa: CACEHRRVKYADKLIF
d_call: .
clone_size: .
j_call: TRDJ1
v_call: TRDV2

cdr3_nt: TGTGCCTGTGACACTTTGTACTGGGGGATACGAGACACCGATAAACTCATCTTT
cdr3_aa: CACDTLYWGIRDTDKLIF
d_call: TRDD3
clone_size: few
j_call: TRDJ1
v_call: TRDV2

cdr3_nt: TGTGCCTGTGACACCCTCTTTATACTGGGGGATACCCAATCGGACACCCGACAGATGTTTTTC
cdr3_aa: CACDTLFILGDTQSDTRQMFF
d_call: TRDD3
clone_size: medium-sized
j_call: TRDJ3
v_call: TRDV2

cdr3_nt: TGTGCTCTTGGGGAAAAGGGCTTCACATACTGGGGGATACAGTACACCGATGAACTCATCTTT
cdr3_aa: CALGEKGFTYWGIQYTDELIF
d_call: TRDD3
clone_size: .
j_call: TRDJ1
v_call: TRDV1

cdr3_nt: TGTGCCTGTGACGCAGTACTGGGGGATACGAACTGGGACACCCGACAGATGTTTTTC
cdr3_aa: CACDAVLGDTNWDTRQMFF
d_call: TRDD3
clone_size: medium-sized
j_call: TRDJ3
v_call: TRDV2

cdr3_nt: TGTGCCTCCCGAACCTCCTACGTGGGGGACCCCGATACGACCCGCGGAGATAAACTCATCTTT
cdr3_aa: CASRTSYVGDPDTTRGDKLIF
d_call: .
clone_size: .
j_call: TRDJ1
v_call: TRDV3

cdr3_nt: TGTGCCTGTGACGCTATGGGGGATACGGATAAACTCATCTTT
cdr3_aa: CACDAMGDTDKLIF
d_call: TRDD3
clone_size: medium-sized
j_call: TRDJ1
v_call: TRDV2

cdr3_nt: TGTGCCTGTGACAGGCTGGGGGATAACACCGATAAACTCATCTTT
cdr3_aa: CACDRLGDNTDKLIF
d_call: TRDD3
clone_size: few
j_call: TRDJ1
v_call: TRDV2

cdr3_nt: TGTGCTCTTGGGGTTTGGGGGATACGCAGGGGATTTAAACTCATCTTT
cdr3_aa: CALGVWGIRRGFKLIF
d_call: TRDD3
clone_size: .
j_call: TRDJ1
v_call: TRDV1

cdr3_nt: TGTGCCTGTGACACTGGGGGATACGGAGGCTCCTGGGACACCCGACAGATGTTTTTC
cdr3_aa: CACDTGGYGGSWDTRQMFF
d_call: TRDD3
clone_size: .
j_call: TRDJ3
v_call: TRDV2

cdr3_nt: TGTGCCTTTAGTACTACGTTCTGGGGGATAGCGCGACTCATCTTT
cdr3_aa: CAFSTTFWGIARLIF
d_call: TRDD3
clone_size: few
j_call: TRDJ1
v_call: TRDV3

cdr3_nt: TGTGCTCTTGGGGAAACAACTCGCCTCCGTGGGTCCGATAAACTCATCTTT
cdr3_aa: CALGETTRLRGSDKLIF
d_call: .
clone_size: .
j_call: TRDJ1
v_call: TRDV1

cdr3_nt: TGTGCCTTTACCCCAAGACCCGGGGGAGTACTCGTATTGGACACCCGACAGATGTTTTTC
cdr3_aa: CAFTPRPGGVLVLDTRQMFF
d_call: .
clone_size: .
j_call: TRDJ3
v_call: TRDV3

cdr3_nt: TGTGCCTGTGACACCGTACTGGGCTCCTGGGACACCCGACAGATGTTTTTC
cdr3_aa: CACDTVLGSWDTRQMFF
d_call: .
clone_size: few
j_call: TRDJ3
v_call: TRDV2

cdr3_nt: TGTGCCTTCGCGATCTCCAATCACGTCGGACTCATCTTT
cdr3_aa: CAFAISNHVGLIF
d_call: .
clone_size: .
j_call: TRDJ1
v_call: TRDV3

cdr3_nt: TGTGCCTGTGGACGCTGTGGGTCCCCGTACACCGATAAACTCATCTTT
cdr3_aa: CACGRCGSPYTDKLIF
d_call: .
clone_size: large
j_call: TRDJ1
v_call: TRDV2

cdr3_nt: TGTGCCTGTGACACGCTAGAGCCTTCAAGGGGGACCCCGTACACCGATAAACTCATCTTT
cdr3_aa: CACDTLEPSRGTPYTDKLIF
d_call: .
clone_size: medium-sized
j_call: TRDJ1
v_call: TRDV2

cdr3_nt: TGTGCTCTTGGGGAACTTGGCCTCCACCAGAAGGGATACGCGAGAAAGACCGATAAACTCATCTTT
cdr3_aa: CALGELGLHQKGYARKTDKLIF
d_call: TRDD3
clone_size: .
j_call: TRDJ1
v_call: TRDV1

cdr3_nt: TGTGCCTTCCAGTACAAAACCGATAAACTCATCTTT
cdr3_aa: CAFQYKTDKLIF
d_call: .
clone_size: medium-sized
j_call: TRDJ1
v_call: TRDV3

cdr3_nt: TGTGCTCTTGGGGAGCCCCCTTCCTACCTGGGGGGTACCGATAAACTCATCTTT
cdr3_aa: CALGEPPSYLGGTDKLIF
d_call: TRDD2
clone_size: .
j_call: TRDJ1
v_call: TRDV1

cdr3_nt: TGTGCTCTTGGGGAACGACTACTATTCGGTCCTTATCTTGACTCGACCTTACCGTACACCGATAAACTCATCTTT
cdr3_aa: CALGERLLFGPYLDSTLPYTDKLIF
d_call: .
clone_size: .
j_call: TRDJ1
v_call: TRDV1

cdr3_nt: TGTGCCTGTGACACCGTCACCGACTTCCTAGGCCCTGGGGGGCCGCCGGGCCCGAAAAAACTCATCTTT
cdr3_aa: CACDTVTDFLGPGGPPGPKKLIF
d_call: .
clone_size: few
j_call: TRDJ1
v_call: TRDV2

cdr3_nt: TGTGCTCTTGTAATCCCGCCTAGGCAGTTTCAGGCCTTCCTAGGAGTGGGGGACACCGATAAACTCATCTTT
cdr3_aa: CALVIPPRQFQAFLGVGDTDKLIF
d_call: TRDD2
clone_size: .
j_call: TRDJ1
v_call: TRDV1

cdr3_nt: TGTGCCTGCGACCCCTGGGGGATAAACGATAAACTCATCTTT
cdr3_aa: CACDPWGINDKLIF
d_call: TRDD3
clone_size: .
j_call: TRDJ1
v_call: TRDV2

cdr3_nt: TGTGCCTGTGACACTCTACTGGGGGATGGGGTCTCCGGGGACACCCGACAGATGTTTTTC
cdr3_aa: CACDTLLGDGVSGDTRQMFF
d_call: TRDD3
clone_size: .
j_call: TRDJ3
v_call: TRDV2